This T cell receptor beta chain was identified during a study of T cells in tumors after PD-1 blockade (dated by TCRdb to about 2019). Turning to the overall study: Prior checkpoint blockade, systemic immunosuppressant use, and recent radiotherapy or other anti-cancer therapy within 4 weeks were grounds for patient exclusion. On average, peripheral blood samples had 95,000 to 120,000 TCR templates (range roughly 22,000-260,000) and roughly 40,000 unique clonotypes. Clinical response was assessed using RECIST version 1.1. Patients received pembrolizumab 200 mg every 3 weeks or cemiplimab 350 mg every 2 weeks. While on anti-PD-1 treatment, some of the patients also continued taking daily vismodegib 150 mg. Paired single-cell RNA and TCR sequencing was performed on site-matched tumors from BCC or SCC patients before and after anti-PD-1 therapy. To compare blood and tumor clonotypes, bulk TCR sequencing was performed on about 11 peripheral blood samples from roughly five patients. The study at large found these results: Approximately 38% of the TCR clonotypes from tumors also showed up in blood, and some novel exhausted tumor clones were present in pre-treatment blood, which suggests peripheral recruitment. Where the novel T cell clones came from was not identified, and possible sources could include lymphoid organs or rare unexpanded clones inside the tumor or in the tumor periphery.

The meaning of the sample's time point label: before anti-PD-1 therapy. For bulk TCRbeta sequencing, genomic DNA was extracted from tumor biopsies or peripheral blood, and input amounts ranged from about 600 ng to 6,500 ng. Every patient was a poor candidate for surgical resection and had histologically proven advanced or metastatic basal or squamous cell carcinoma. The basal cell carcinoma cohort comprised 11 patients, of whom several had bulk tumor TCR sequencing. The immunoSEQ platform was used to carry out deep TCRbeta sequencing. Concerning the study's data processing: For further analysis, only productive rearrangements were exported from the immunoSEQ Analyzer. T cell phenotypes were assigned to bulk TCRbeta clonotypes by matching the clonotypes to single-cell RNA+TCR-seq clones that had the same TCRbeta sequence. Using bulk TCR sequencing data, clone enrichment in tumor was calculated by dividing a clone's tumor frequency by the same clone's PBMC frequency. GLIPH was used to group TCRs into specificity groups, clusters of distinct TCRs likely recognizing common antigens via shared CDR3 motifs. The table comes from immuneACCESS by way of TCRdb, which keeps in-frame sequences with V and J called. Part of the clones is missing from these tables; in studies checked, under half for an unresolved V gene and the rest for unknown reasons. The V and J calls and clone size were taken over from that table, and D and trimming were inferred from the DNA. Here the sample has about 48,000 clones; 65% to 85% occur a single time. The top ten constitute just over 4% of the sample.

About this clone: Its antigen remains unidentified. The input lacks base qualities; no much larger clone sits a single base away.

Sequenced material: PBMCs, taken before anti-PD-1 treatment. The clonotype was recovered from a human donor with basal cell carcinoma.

The sequenced DNA: TGTGCCTGGGAGACAGGGGCTAATGAAAAACTGTTTTTT. Protein translation: CAWETGANEKLFF. This sequence uses TRBV30 and TRBJ1-4; the central 8 bases match TRBD1. Germline trimming: 5 bases from V, 3 bases from J; junction bases outside gene matches: 2. CDR1 and CDR2 (GTSNPN, SVGIG) derive from the germline V gene (reference sequence). From its cysteine to its phenylalanine, the CDR3 spans 13 amino acids. Only the CDR3 region is kept as DNA, spanning 39 bases read in frame from base 1. The variable domain in full, with residues beyond the CDR3 obtained from the reference TRBV30 and TRBJ1-4 genes, is SQTIHQWPATLVQPVGSPLSLECTVEGTSNPNLYWYRQAAGRGLQLLFYSVGIGQISSEVPQNLSASRPQDRQFILSSKKLLLSDSGFYLCAWETGANEKLFFGSGTQLSVL.